Listed here are 14 T cell receptor beta chains from one sample, sequenced in a study of Ad26.COV2.S vaccination and SARS-CoV-2 variants. Described treatment: about 20 received Ad26.COV2.S at low or high dose, single or two shots; 5 received placebo; per-sample allocation not given. Material that was analyzed had been drawn on day 63 after the first vaccine or placebo injection. The assay was immunoSEQ multiplex PCR, and TCRdb's table has in-frame clones only and misses some. Seen here are fewer than 600,000 clones, about nine tenths observed once, and the top ten hold 1.7%. The source was peripheral blood, collected in a trial of Ad26.COV2.S vaccine versus placebo. The receptors stem from a person between 18 and 65 years old who received the Ad26.COV2.S COVID-19 vaccine or a placebo.

V usage is TRBV6-4 and J usage is TRBJ2-7, with TRBD2 as a possible D gene (6 bases). Germline CDR1 reads MRHNA; CDR2 reads SNTAGT. Trimming pared 3 bases from V and 1 base from J, leaving 13 bases between. This CDR3 is built from 15 residues. Written as DNA, the CDR3 is TGTGCCAGCAGTGAACAGGCGGGATCTTCCTACGAGCAGTACTTC. Translating gives CASSEQAGSSYEQYF.

The CDR3 DNA follows: TGTGCCAGCATGGGCGACAGGAGCTCCTACAATGAGCAGTTCTTC. This gives the protein CASMGDRSSYNEQFF. V and J are TRBV27 and TRBJ2-1, with D possibly being TRBD1 (6 bases). Germline lookup yields CDR1 MNHEY and CDR2 SMNVEV (reference sequence). The CDR3 runs 15 residues. Trimming cost V 7 bases and J 0 bases, with 13 bases left between them.

The chain is built from TRBV18 and TRBJ2-7, with a possible D match to TRBD1 (8 bases). From germline, CDR1 is KGHSH and CDR2 LQKENI. Deletions cut 5 bases from V and 4 bases from J, with 21 bases between. The CDR3 contains 16 residues. The CDR3 is CASSSLGRTGTYEQYF. CDR3 nucleotide sequence: TGTGCCAGCTCATCACTCGGGAGGACAGGGACATACGAGCAGTACTTC.

V usage is TRBV6-5 and J usage is TRBJ1-5; no clear D. The V gene lost 5 bases and the J gene lost 10 bases, with 15 bases spanning the gap. This CDR3 is built from 13 residues. Germline CDR1 and CDR2: MNHEY and SVGAGI. In DNA, the CDR3 is TGTGCCAGCAGTCCCTGGCGTTTTGGTCCCCAGCATTTT. This encodes CASSPWRFGPQHF.

The chain couples TRBV18 to TRBJ2-5; D is perhaps TRBD2 (5 bases). This CDR3 is built from 14 residues. From germline, CDR1 is KGHSH and CDR2 LQKENI. V was trimmed by 4 bases and J by 1 base, leaving 10 bases between them. The CDR3 reads CASSLTSFQETQYF. CDR3 DNA: TGTGCCAGCTCACTAACTAGTTTCCAAGAGACCCAGTACTTC.

The chain combines TRBV28 with TRBJ2-1; 10 bases fit TRBD1. CDR1 and CDR2 from the germline V gene are MDHEN and SYDVKM. The V gene end was trimmed by 2 bases and the J gene end by 15 bases; junction bases not matched to a gene: 10. This CDR3 has 14 residues. CDR3 loop: CASSLMTGGARLFF. In DNA, the CDR3 is TGTGCCAGCAGTTTAATGACAGGGGGCGCCAGGCTGTTCTTC.

V is TRBV7-9 and J is TRBJ2-3; D unresolved. V shed 7 bases and J shed 2 bases, with 16 bases lying between them. CDR1 SEHNR and CDR2 FQNEAQ come from the germline V gene (reference sequence). CDR3 length: 15 residues. In DNA, the CDR3 is TGTGCCAGCATATCGGCCTACACCGACACAGATACGCAGTATTTT. Translation: CASISAYTDTDTQYF. Full variable domain (remainder filled in from reference TRBV7-9 and TRBJ2-3): DTGVSQNPRHKITKRGQNVTFRCDPISEHNRLYWYRQTLGQGPEFLTYFQNEAQLEKSRLLSDRFSAERPKGSFSTLEIQRTEQGDSAMYLCASISAYTDTDTQYFGPGTRLTVL.

This chain uses TRBV25-1 with TRBJ1-6; D is unresolved. The CDR3 consists of 14 residues. The V and J ends lost 1 base and 10 bases respectively, with 11 bases between them. Germline loops: CDR1 MGHDK, CDR2 SYGVNS. CDR3 sequence (DNA): TGTGCCAGCAGTGAATGGGCAGGTCCCTCACCCCTCCACTTT. Its protein is CASSEWAGPSPLHF.

The V gene is TRBV5-1, the J gene TRBJ2-5; the D gene is possibly TRBD2 (8 bases). The CDR3 consists of 15 residues. The V end was cut by 7 bases, the J end by 0 bases, with 16 bases between. Germline CDR1 SGHRS, CDR2 YFSETQ. CDR3 sequence: CASHREGTDQETQYF. CDR3 nucleotides: TGCGCCAGCCACCGGGAGGGGACAGACCAAGAGACCCAGTACTTC.

V and J are TRBV7-8 and TRBJ2-7; 9 positions agree with TRBD1. Germline CDR1 and CDR2: SGHVS and FQNEAQ. V was pared by 7 bases and J by 2 bases, with 15 bases of the junction left unmatched. The length of the CDR3 is 17 residues. CDR3 protein: CASIPGGTGQGPYEQYF. Written as DNA, the CDR3 is TGTGCCAGCATCCCAGGTGGGACGGGACAGGGACCCTACGAGCAGTACTTC.

This chain joins TRBV6-5 and TRBJ1-5; a possible D gene is TRBD1 (6 bases). CDR3 length equals 15 residues. V was clipped by 2 bases and J by 7 bases, with 15 bases between them. Germline V lookup: CDR1 MNHEY, CDR2 SVGAGI. The CDR3 bases are TGTGCCAGCAGTTACGAGGGGGGCAGGACCCAGCCCCAGCATTTT. This gives the protein CASSYEGGRTQPQHF.

This clone was recorded once. The chain has TRBV4-2 and TRBJ2-2, with unresolved D. Germline CDR1 reads LGHNA; CDR2 reads YNFKEQ. The CDR3 is made up of 13 amino acids. Trimming took off 0 bases at V and 9 bases at J, with 8 bases between the two ends. CDR3 residues: CASSQDYGWELFF. CDR3 bases: TGTGCCAGCAGCCAAGATTACGGCTGGGAGCTGTTTTTT.

The chain carries TRBV10-3 and TRBJ2-5; D perhaps matches TRBD2 (6 bases). The length of the CDR3 is 16 residues. The germline CDR1 and CDR2 sequences are ENHRY and SYGVKD. The V gene lost 2 bases and the J gene lost 5 bases, with 18 bases spanning the gap. CDR3 in DNA: TGTGCCATCAGTGAGCTAGGGAAGGGAGGTCAGGAGACCCAGTACTTC. Its protein product is CAISELGKGGQETQYF.

The J gene is TRBJ2-1, the V gene TRBV19; D is perhaps TRBD2 (5 bases). CDR1 is LNHDA, CDR2 SQIVND, per germline (reference sequence). The CDR3 is 14 residues long. V dropped 9 bases and J dropped 2 bases, with 14 bases sitting between them. CDR3 sequence: CASKGELAYNEQFF. CDR3 bases: TGTGCCAGCAAGGGCGAACTAGCCTACAATGAGCAGTTCTTC.